The rows below give T cell receptor beta chains drawn from one sample of a study of T cell responses to AZD1222 COVID-19 vaccine. TCRdb's table, derived via immunoSEQ multiplex PCR, lists solely in-frame clones and lacks some. The table lists 50,000 to 65,000 clones, around 92% of them singletons. The input for sequencing was peripheral blood, taken 28 days after the second AZD1222 dose. These receptors came from an adult who received the AZD1222 COVID-19 vaccine. Both conserved end residues are part of each CDR3. The D gene is left open where the match is weak. Not all rows give a size; the values are once, few, many and, for expanded clones, a class.

d_call	clone_size	j_call	cdr3_length	v_call	cdr3_nt	cdr3_aa
.	.	TRBJ2-1	14	TRBV10-3	TGTGCCATCAGTGAAGGGACAACGTACAATGAGCAGTTCTTC	CAISEGTTYNEQFF
TRBD1	.	TRBJ1-2	17	TRBV28	TGTGCCAGCAGTGGGAGCCCGGGACAGCCTTCAAACTATGGCTACACCTTC	CASSGSPGQPSNYGYTF
.	.	TRBJ1-3	13	TRBV7-8	TGTGCCAGCAGCTTAAGGGGTTCAGGCACCATATATTTT	CASSLRGSGTIYF
.	.	TRBJ2-1	13	TRBV7-8	TGTGCCAGCAGCTACGCTATCTACAATGAGCAGTTCTTC	CASSYAIYNEQFF
.	.	TRBJ1-5	14	TRBV6-2/TRBV6-3	TGTGCCAGCAGTCCAGGACTGTCAGGTCAGCCCCAGCATTTT	CASSPGLSGQPQHF
TRBD1	.	TRBJ2-7	13	TRBV29-1	TGCAGCGTTGGAGGACAGGGAAAGCACGAGCAGTACTTC	CSVGGQGKHEQYF
TRBD2	.	TRBJ2-1	14	TRBV11-2	TGTGCCAGCAGCCTCATGAGCTCGGGAGGGGAACAGTTCTTC	CASSLMSSGGEQFF
TRBD1	.	TRBJ2-6	18	TRBV7-9	TGTGCCAGCAGCTTAGCCGGGACAGGAAGCTCTGGGGCCAACGTCCTGACTTTC	CASSLAGTGSSGANVLTF
.	.	TRBJ2-3	12	TRBV5-3	TGTGCTCGGAGCCCTGGAATAGATACGCAGTATTTT	CARSPGIDTQYF
.	.	TRBJ2-1	17	TRBV7-6	TGTGCCAGCAGCTTAGGTCCCAGGTCGGCCTCTGGGAATGAGCAGTTCTTC	CASSLGPRSASGNEQFF
TRBD2	.	TRBJ2-3	14	TRBV7-9	TGTGCCAGCGTCAAGCGGGGTATCACAGATACGCAGTATTTT	CASVKRGITDTQYF
.	.	TRBJ2-7	13	TRBV10-2	TGCGCCAGCAGTGAGTCTCAGGTCCACGAGCAGTACTTC	CASSESQVHEQYF
TRBD1	.	TRBJ1-5	15	TRBV2	TGTGCCAGCAGGGTTTGGACAGGTAGCAATCAGCCCCAGCATTTT	CASRVWTGSNQPQHF
TRBD2	.	TRBJ2-2	19	TRBV4-2	TGTGCCAGCAGCCAAGATCTCGTGCTAGCGGGAAAGAACACCGGGGAGCTGTTTTTT	CASSQDLVLAGKNTGELFF
TRBD2	.	TRBJ2-2	16	TRBV4-1	TGCGCCAGCAGCCAAGGATCGGGAGGATACACCGGGGAGCTGTTTTTT	CASSQGSGGYTGELFF
TRBD2	.	TRBJ2-7	17	TRBV3-1/TRBV3-2	TGTGCCAGCAGCCAGTTAGAACTAGCGGGACTCACCTACGAGCAGTACTTC	CASSQLELAGLTYEQYF
TRBD1	.	TRBJ1-1	14	TRBV11-2	TGTGCCAGCAGCAACCGGACAGGGGGAACTGAAGCTTTCTTT	CASSNRTGGTEAFF
TRBD2	.	TRBJ2-1	16	TRBV10-1	TGCGCCAGCAGTGGGGCACTAGCGGGAGACCCAAATGAGCAGTTCTTC	CASSGALAGDPNEQFF
.	.	TRBJ1-6	14	TRBV3-1/TRBV3-2	TGTGCCAGCAGCCAAGCAGATTATAATTCACCCCTCCACTTT	CASSQADYNSPLHF
TRBD2	.	TRBJ2-3	15	TRBV7-2	TGTGCCAGCAGCTTAGGGACTAGACGCACAGATACGCAGTATTTT	CASSLGTRRTDTQYF
.	.	TRBJ1-4	16	TRBV28	TGTGCCAGCAGACAGGGCGATGCTTCCTCCTTAGGAAAACTGTTTTTT	CASRQGDASSLGKLFF
.	.	TRBJ2-3	17	TRBV14	TGTGCCAGCAGCCAAAAATGGAGTCTCTGGCGCACAGATACGCAGTATTTT	CASSQKWSLWRTDTQYF
.	.	TRBJ2-3	13	TRBV3-1/TRBV3-2	TGTGCCAGCAGCTCCACTAGCACAGATACGCAGTATTTT	CASSSTSTDTQYF
.	.	TRBJ2-5	14	TRBV7-6	TGTGCCAGCAGCTTAGTTGGGGGGTTAGAGACCCAGTACTTC	CASSLVGGLETQYF
TRBD2	.	TRBJ2-1	17	TRBV19	TGTGCCAGTAGTATCTGGGCTGTGGCGGGAGGAAGGAATGAGCAGTTCTTC	CASSIWAVAGGRNEQFF
.	once	TRBJ1-1	13	TRBV7-9	TGTGCCAGCAGCTTAGATGGGTACACTGAAGCTTTCTTT	CASSLDGYTEAFF
TRBD2	.	TRBJ2-4	16	TRBV30	TGTGCCTGGAGTGCCTCGGGAGCGGGAGATCAAAACATTCAGTACTTC	CAWSASGAGDQNIQYF
TRBD1	few	TRBJ2-7	16	TRBV10-3	TGTGCCATCAGTGAGTCCTTTGGGACAGGGGCGGGAGAGCAGTACTTC	CAISESFGTGAGEQYF
.	once	TRBJ1-6	15	TRBV6-1	TGTGCCAGCAGTGACCGGGACGGACATAATTCACCCCTCCACTTT	CASSDRDGHNSPLHF
.	.	TRBJ1-1	16	TRBV19	TGTGCCAGTAGAGTAACGGGGGGCCCGAAGAACACTGAAGCTTTCTTT	CASRVTGGPKNTEAFF
.	.	TRBJ1-5	16	TRBV24-1	TGTGCCACCAGTGATTCGGGGGGCCAATTCAATCAGCCCCAGCATTTT	CATSDSGGQFNQPQHF
.	.	TRBJ1-2	14	TRBV6-1	TGTGCCAGCAGCGAAGGGGCGAGGATCGATGGCTACACCTTC	CASSEGARIDGYTF
.	.	TRBJ2-7	11	TRBV27	TGTGCCAGGGGCCCTGACTACGAGCAGTACTTC	CARGPDYEQYF
.	.	TRBJ1-6	15	TRBV5-4	TGTGCCAGCAGCTTGTCACAGGGTTATAATTCACCCCTCCACTTT	CASSLSQGYNSPLHF
TRBD2	.	TRBJ2-7	14	TRBV5-4	TGTGCCAGCAGCTGGAGCGGGAGAATCTACGAGCAGTACTTC	CASSWSGRIYEQYF
TRBD1	.	TRBJ2-5	15	TRBV5-4	TGTGCCAGCAGCCCCTGGGGACAGGGAAAAGAGACCCAGTACTTC	CASSPWGQGKETQYF
TRBD1	once	TRBJ1-2	14	TRBV28	TGTGCCAGCAGTTCCGGGACAGGGGTCTATGGCTACACCTTC	CASSSGTGVYGYTF
TRBD1	.	TRBJ1-3	16	TRBV13	TGTGCCAGCAGCAACCGACAGGGGCTCTCTGGAAACACCATATATTTT	CASSNRQGLSGNTIYF
.	few	TRBJ2-2	15	TRBV19	TGTGCCAGTAGTATAATGCCGCCGGGGTCCGGGGAGCTGTTTTTT	CASSIMPPGSGELFF
TRBD2	.	TRBJ2-3	19	TRBV20-1	TGCAGTGCTAGTTTTTTGGGACTAGCGGGAGGGGGGTCCACAGATACGCAGTATTTT	CSASFLGLAGGGSTDTQYF
.	.	TRBJ1-6	16	TRBV19	TGTGCCAGTAGTAACGACCGCGACAGCCTGAATTCACCCCTCCACTTT	CASSNDRDSLNSPLHF
.	.	TRBJ1-4	14	TRBV5-8	TGTGCCAGCAGCTGGACAGCGAGCGTCGAAAAACTGTTTTTT	CASSWTASVEKLFF
TRBD2	.	TRBJ2-7	15	TRBV7-9	TGTGCCAGCAGTTCCGGGACTAGCGGGATATACGAGCAGTACTTC	CASSSGTSGIYEQYF
TRBD1	.	TRBJ1-1	13	TRBV30	TGTGCCTGGGCACAGGGGGCAGGTACTGAAGCTTTCTTT	CAWAQGAGTEAFF
.	.	TRBJ1-1	17	TRBV5-1	TGCGCCAGCAGCTTGGGGTTACAGGGAGGGGTGAACACTGAAGCTTTCTTT	CASSLGLQGGVNTEAFF
.	.	TRBJ1-1	13	TRBV30	TGTGCCGCAGACTGGACGGCTGGCACTGAAGCTTTCTTT	CAADWTAGTEAFF
.	.	TRBJ1-3	15	TRBV27	TGTGCCAGCAGTCCCCGGAGTGGCTCTGGAAACACCATATATTTT	CASSPRSGSGNTIYF
.	.	TRBJ2-2	13	TRBV19	TGTGCCACTACGGGAAGAAACACCGGGGAGCTGTTTTTT	CATTGRNTGELFF
.	.	TRBJ1-1	15	TRBV6-5	TGTGCCAGCAGTTACTCTCGGACGGTGAACACTGAAGCTTTCTTT	CASSYSRTVNTEAFF
TRBD2	.	TRBJ2-2	16	TRBV11-3	TGTGCCAGCAGCTTAGCGGCGACTAGCCTCACCGGGGAGCTGTTTTTT	CASSLAATSLTGELFF